This TCR beta chain stems from a study of type 1 regulatory T cells. General study results and limits: Tr1 cells had a more restricted TCR repertoire than non-Tr1 cells.

The CDR3 loop spans 13 amino acids. Germline CDR1 reads DFQATT; CDR2 reads SNEGSKA (reference sequence). Trimming cost V 1 base and J 7 bases, with 11 bases left between them. This clonotype was observed once. Antigen unknown. Using its own MiXCR run on the reads, TCRdb lists one record per CDR3 protein. This sample has 70,000 or so distinct CDR3 sequences, with about a fifth found just once. Sequences were obtained from cultured type 1 regulatory T (Tr1) cells, either the whole culture or a sorted fraction (not recorded which). This chain connects TRBV20-1 to TRBJ1-5; D call uncertain. This TCR came from a human donor in good health. CDR3 residues: CSARGGRVQPQHF. CDR3 sequence (DNA): TGCAGTGCTAGAGGAGGGCGCGTGCAGCCCCAGCATTTT.